What follows are 20 T cell receptor beta chains derived from one specimen sequenced in a study of T cells in tumors after PD-1 blockade. The repertoire was sequenced with immunoSEQ multiplex PCR; TCRdb's copy has only in-frame clones and lacks some. The table shows around 60,000 clones, with about four fifths occurring only once. Sample: PBMCs, taken before anti-PD-1 treatment. The origin of the receptors is a human donor with basal cell carcinoma.

The rearrangement links TRBV5-1 to TRBJ1-1; D not resolved. The germline V gene encodes CDR1 SGHRS and CDR2 YFSETQ. Trimming removed 4 bases from V and 1 base from J, with 11 bases in between. This CDR3 region has 14 residues. The CDR3: CASSQDGTNTEAFF. For the CDR3, the DNA is TGCGCCAGCAGCCAGGACGGAACGAACACTGAAGCTTTCTTT.

There are a few counts of this clone. The same CDR3 arises from other DNA sequences in this sample as well. This chain connects TRBV2 to TRBJ1-2; D unclear. In germline, CDR1 is SNHLY, CDR2 FYNNEI. The CDR3 length is 12 residues. Between the trimmed V and J ends, which lost 4 bases and 4 bases, there was a span of 7 bases. The CDR3 here is CASSGTGYGYTF. CDR3 nucleotide sequence: TGTGCCAGCAGTGGGACGGGCTATGGCTACACCTTC.

V and J are TRBV3-1 (or the pseudogene TRBV3-2) and TRBJ1-1; D perhaps matches TRBD1 (5 bases). The V gene lost 2 bases and the J gene lost 4 bases, with 11 bases spanning the gap. CDR1 LGHDT and CDR2 YNNKEL come from the germline V gene (reference sequence). The CDR3 consists of 14 residues. The CDR3 nucleotides read TGTGCCAGCAGCCAACCAACAGGAGGCACTGAAGCTTTCTTT. Residues: CASSQPTGGTEAFF.

This chain connects TRBV5-5 to TRBJ2-3; D might be TRBD1 (6 bases). The germline CDR1 and CDR2 sequences are SGHKS and YYEKEE (reference sequence). Trimming shortened V by 0 bases and J by 5 bases, and 10 bases separated the two germline ends. This CDR3 is built from 14 residues. CDR3 DNA sequence: TGTGCCAGCAGCTTGGTGGGGGCGGGAGATACGCAGTATTTT. Translating it yields CASSLVGAGDTQYF.

This chain uses TRBV5-5 with TRBJ2-7; weak D call: TRBD1 (5 bases). V lost 0 bases to trimming and J lost 3 bases, with 13 bases between them. Germline V lookup: CDR1 SGHKS, CDR2 YYEKEE (reference sequence). CDR3 length: 15 amino acids. The CDR3 bases are TGTGCCAGCAGCTTGGATAGGAGACAGTTCTACGAGCAGTACTTC. Protein product: CASSLDRRQFYEQYF.

V usage is TRBV30 and J usage is TRBJ2-7, with 10 bases matching TRBD1. V lost 6 bases, J lost 5 bases, and 4 bases stayed unmatched. The CDR3 is made up of 12 amino acids. Germline V gene data show CDR1 as GTSNPN and CDR2 as SVGIG (reference sequence). As DNA, the CDR3 is TGTGCCTGCCGGGACAGGGGCCACGAGCAGTACTTC. It translates to CACRDRGHEQYF.

This clone was detected a few times. This chain connects TRBV30 to TRBJ1-5; TRBD1 might be the D (5 bases). The CDR3 consists of 13 residues. Trimming took 2 bases from V and 3 from J, leaving 8 bases between them. Germline V CDR1 and CDR2: GTSNPN, SVGIG (reference sequence). The CDR3 loop is CAWSPDTNQPQHF. CDR3 coding DNA: TGTGCCTGGAGTCCGGACACCAATCAGCCCCAGCATTTT.

The chain combines TRBV14 with TRBJ1-2; 7 nucleotides align to TRBD1. Germline V gene lookup returns CDR1 SGHDN and CDR2 FVKESK. V shed 5 bases and J 1 base; nucleotides not matched to a gene: 1. The CDR3 covers 13 residues. The CDR3 DNA is TGTGCCAGCAGCAGGGACAGTAACTATGGCTACACCTTC. This codes for CASSRDSNYGYTF.

The V gene is TRBV11-3, the J gene TRBJ2-4; D unclear. The V end lost 4 bases, the J end lost 0 bases, and 10 bases lay between the germline ends. The CDR3 loop spans 15 amino acids. Germline values: CDR1 SGHNT, CDR2 YENEEA. CDR3 protein: CASSSDTLAKNIQYF. DNA of the CDR3: TGTGCCAGCAGCTCCGACACACTAGCCAAAAACATTCAGTACTTC.

The V and J genes are TRBV18 and TRBJ1-5; 12 bases are a match to TRBD1. The germline gives CDR1 KGHSH, CDR2 LQKENI. J lost 2 bases, V lost 6 bases, and 8 bases had no gene match. CDR3 length: 17 amino acids. The DNA for the CDR3 is TGTGCCAGCTCGCCCGGGACAGGGGGCTTCGGCAATCAGCCCCAGCATTTT. Protein: CASSPGTGGFGNQPQHF.

The V and J genes are TRBV9 and TRBJ1-2; D remains unclear. The CDR3 has 16 amino acids. Germline V gives CDR1 SGDLS, CDR2 YYNGEE. Trimming shortened V by 0 bases and J by 5 bases, and 17 bases separated the two germline ends. CDR3 sequence: CASSVGSRLLGYGYTF. DNA of the CDR3: TGTGCCAGCAGCGTAGGCTCAAGGCTCCTGGGGTATGGCTACACCTTC.

The J gene is TRBJ1-1, the V gene TRBV2; 7 nucleotides match TRBD1. Germline V lookup: CDR1 SNHLY, CDR2 FYNNEI. The length of the CDR3 is 14 residues. Losses at the gene ends were 4 bases for V and 6 bases for J; bases not matched to a gene: 8. In DNA form, the CDR3 reads TGTGCCAGCAGTGTGGTGACAGGGAAGGCTGAAGCTTTCTTT. Protein sequence: CASSVVTGKAEAFF.

The V gene is TRBV20-1, the J gene TRBJ1-2; tentative D call: TRBD1 (6 bases). The length of the CDR3 is 11 residues. Trimming took off 5 bases at V and 5 bases at J, with 9 bases between the two ends. From germline, CDR1 is DFQATT and CDR2 SNEGSKA (reference sequence). CDR3 nucleotides: TGCAGTGCTCACAGGGAATATGGCTACACCTTC. Translated, it gives CSAHREYGYTF.

The chain recombines TRBV3-1 (or the pseudogene TRBV3-2) with TRBJ1-3, with no clear D. The CDR3 runs to 14 residues. The V end was cut by 6 bases, the J end by 4 bases, with 13 bases between. The germline CDR1 and CDR2 sequences are LGHDT and YNNKEL (reference sequence). CDR3 amino acids: CASSTGPRGNTIYF. CDR3 nucleotides: TGTGCCAGCAGTACGGGTCCCCGAGGAAACACCATATATTTT.

Only a few counts were recorded for this clone. Other DNA sequences within the sample encode an identical CDR3. The chain's CDR3 is CAWSGQDNQPQHF. The DNA of the CDR3 is TGTGCCTGGAGTGGACAGGACAATCAGCCCCAGCATTTT. The rearrangement uses TRBV30 and TRBJ1-5; a weak D match, TRBD1 (6 bases). V lost 1 base to trimming and J lost 3 bases, with 7 bases between them. CDR1 GTSNPN and CDR2 SVGIG come from the germline V gene (reference sequence). The CDR3 runs 13 residues.

This clone appeared many times. The J gene is TRBJ1-5, the V gene TRBV2, with 7 bases aligning to TRBD1. This CDR3 is built from 15 residues. Germline V gene data show CDR1 as SNHLY and CDR2 as FYNNEI. The V and J ends lost 6 bases and 4 bases, in that order; junction bases with no gene match: 9. In nucleotides, the CDR3 is TGTGCCAGCAGGGCCGGGACAGTCCCAAATCAGCCCCAGCATTTT. Protein: CASRAGTVPNQPQHF.

In regard to this clone: Within the sample, other DNA sequences also encode this same CDR3. The chain links TRBV14 to TRBJ2-1; 13 positions match TRBD2. With 2 bases clipped from V and 7 bases from J, the junction kept 2 bases outside the gene matches. The CDR3 runs to 15 residues. Germline V gene lookup returns CDR1 SGHDN and CDR2 FVKESK. CDR3 bases: TGTGCCAGCAGCCAAACTAGCGGGGGGGGTAATGAGCAGTTCTTC. Protein: CASSQTSGGGNEQFF.

The chain recombines TRBV5-1 with TRBJ2-5; D unclear. Trimming shortened V by 4 bases and J by 2 bases, and 18 bases separated the two germline ends. CDR3 size: 16 residues. The V gene's germline CDR1 is SGHRS and CDR2 YFSETQ. The DNA for the CDR3 is TGCGCCAGCAGCCTCCGAGGTGTGGGGAATCAAGAGACCCAGTACTTC. Protein: CASSLRGVGNQETQYF.

Here the CDR3 reads CASSSDSTNSPLHF. The CDR3 region has the DNA TGTGCCAGCAGTTCCGACAGCACCAATTCACCCCTCCACTTT. The chain uses TRBV6-1 and TRBJ1-6, with D possibly TRBD1 on 5 matching bases. V was cut by 5 bases and J by 7 bases, with 12 bases left in between. Germline V lookup: CDR1 MNHNS, CDR2 SASEGT. The CDR3 length is 14 residues.

This clone occurred a few times. CDR3 loop: CAISEDVYGYTF. DNA of the CDR3: TGTGCCATCAGTGAGGATGTCTATGGCTACACCTTC. This chain links TRBV10-3 with TRBJ1-2, with no clear D. CDR3 length equals 12 residues. V shed 2 bases and J shed 4 bases, with 5 bases lying between them. Germline loops: CDR1 ENHRY, CDR2 SYGVKD.